This paragraph reports one T cell receptor beta chain. The repertoire was sequenced with immunoSEQ multiplex PCR; TCRdb's copy has only in-frame clones and lacks some. The sample holds around 310,000 clones; about 80% are singletons and the top ten take under 8.5%. PBMCs were cryopreserved, and roughly 2 micrograms of genomic DNA from them went into TCR beta libraries. CDR1 and CDR2 (germline): SGHNT, YYREEE (reference sequence). The length of the CDR3 is 16 residues. The V and J ends lost 0 bases and 6 bases respectively, with 16 bases between them. These data come from a study of cytotoxic CD8 clonotypes in ibrutinib-treated CLL.

Sample: PBMCs, taken before ibrutinib treatment. This rearrangement joins TRBV5-4 to TRBJ2-1, with D maybe TRBD1 (6 bases). This clonotype was sampled from a human donor with chronic lymphocytic leukemia. CDR3 loop: CASSLEPGHIINEQFF. The DNA of the CDR3 is TGTGCCAGCAGCTTGGAACCGGGACACATTATCAATGAGCAGTTCTTC. The full variable domain, rest sourced from reference TRBV5-4 and TRBJ2-1, is ETGVTQSPTHLIKTRGQQVTLRCSSQSGHNTVSWYQQALGQGPQFIFQYYREEENGRGNFPPRFSGLQFPNYSSELNVNALELDDSALYLCASSLEPGHIINEQFFGPGTRLTVL.